The rows below give T cell receptor beta chains drawn from one sample of a study of T cell repertoires in cytomegalovirus infection. MiXCR was run by TCRdb on the reads, yielding one entry per CDR3 protein. This table has about 330,000 distinct CDR3 sequences, over 7.5% appearing once. Sequences were obtained from PBMCs. These receptors originate from a human donor in good health (CMV status not recorded). Some clones in this sample may be carry-over from other donors' samples. Each CDR3 is given without its conserved first and last residue. Fields, in order: CDR3 protein, D gene, J gene, V gene. A D gene is named only where the DNA matches it firmly.

ASRQGSEQY	TRBD1	TRBJ2-7	TRBV27
SARDSHSNQPQH	TRBD1	TRBJ1-5	TRBV20-1
ASSLGRGVFYEQY	-	TRBJ2-7	TRBV7-8
ASSQGRTYGYT	-	TRBJ1-2	TRBV7-2
ASSSGGSRGETQY	-	TRBJ2-5	TRBV7-2
ASSRRPFYGYT	-	TRBJ1-2	TRBV7-2
ASSQLQGSPNTGELF	-	TRBJ2-2	TRBV4-2
AISGGANTGELF	-	TRBJ2-2	TRBV10-3
ASSLRTGGDGYT	TRBD1	TRBJ1-2	TRBV7-2
ASSYSGHGNEQF	-	TRBJ2-1	TRBV6-2/TRBV6-3
ASSSSVTQY	-	TRBJ2-3	TRBV7-2
ASRAGQTNTGELF	-	TRBJ2-2	TRBV19
ASSLTVTRGDTQY	-	TRBJ2-3	TRBV7-3
ATSGDRNGGYN	-	TRBJ1-2	TRBV15
ASSPLDGSEAF	-	TRBJ1-1	TRBV7-2
ASSRAQGFEQY	TRBD1	TRBJ2-7	TRBV3-1
SVTSGGGRETQY	TRBD2	TRBJ2-5	TRBV29-1
ARRGEFSNQPQH	-	TRBJ1-5	TRBV7-6
ASSFFSGRSYNEQF	TRBD2	TRBJ2-1	TRBV7-9
ASSPPSGYSYNEQF	-	TRBJ2-1	TRBV18
ASSVRQGVNTEAF	TRBD1	TRBJ1-1	TRBV6-1
ASRTSWTYEQY	TRBD2	TRBJ2-7	TRBV7-2
ASSLVRHMNTEAF	-	TRBJ1-1	TRBV27
ASSRAAASSYNSPLH	-	TRBJ1-6	TRBV5-6
ASSFPGRTSYEQY	-	TRBJ2-7	TRBV5-5
ATSSGQGQETQY	TRBD1	TRBJ2-5	TRBV15
ASSYPRRTGTSYEQY	TRBD1	TRBJ2-7	TRBV6-2/TRBV6-3
ASSPRVDGHNEQF	-	TRBJ2-1	TRBV13
ASSLGQVQETQY	-	TRBJ2-5	TRBV5-4
ASLERMGMGTEAF	-	TRBJ1-1	TRBV28
ATSDPGASTDTQY	-	TRBJ2-3	TRBV24-1
ASSSTEEAF	-	TRBJ1-1	TRBV28
ASSRTDSYEQY	-	TRBJ2-7	TRBV11-2
ASSSQGSGALGQY	-	TRBJ2-7	TRBV7-2
ASSLWDRGRKGTDTQY	TRBD1	TRBJ2-3	TRBV12-3/TRBV12-4
ASSSRGRNDYGYT	TRBD1	TRBJ1-2	TRBV11-1
ASSTYGTNMNTEAF	-	TRBJ1-1	TRBV7-2
ASSSGGTLAKNIQY	TRBD1	TRBJ2-4	TRBV28
ASSPNLMTGAYEQY	-	TRBJ2-7	TRBV19
ASSYSIGQNEQY	-	TRBJ2-7	TRBV6-6
ASSTTGYYNEQF	TRBD1	TRBJ2-1	TRBV18
AWSYGTGLNEKLF	TRBD1	TRBJ1-4	TRBV30